A selection of T cell receptor beta chains follows, all from one sample in a study of shared clonotypes between healthy human individuals. Sequencing used immunoSEQ multiplex PCR; TCRdb keeps in-frame clones, though not all of them. Here the sample spans about 2,500,000 clones, about 92% being singletons. The source material was naive CD4+ T cells sorted from blood. The receptors here all came from a man aged 18 to 29 in good health. Each CDR3 is given with its conserved first and last residue. A D gene is named only where the DNA matches it firmly.

TRBV5-1	.	TRBJ1-1	CASSVGNSGKAFF
TRBV7-9	.	TRBJ1-1	CASSFDLGNTEAFF
TRBV30	.	TRBJ1-1	CAWSRGQNTEAFF
TRBV11-3	.	TRBJ2-2	CASSSGNTGELFF
TRBV5-1	TRBD1	TRBJ2-1	CASSLGAGGNEQFF
TRBV15	TRBD2	TRBJ2-1	CATSRDSQRGGLFYEQFF
TRBV18	.	TRBJ1-4	CASSQVSRQLQSEKLFF
TRBV7-2	.	TRBJ2-5	CASSQNRAGQETQYF
TRBV13	.	TRBJ1-2	CASSRRTASYGYTF
TRBV6-1	.	TRBJ1-1	CASSEDVGIQEAFF
TRBV7-9	TRBD2	TRBJ2-3	CASSFFPGLAGGTDTQYF
TRBV10-3	TRBD2	TRBJ2-1	CAISVGGGEQFF
TRBV6-6	.	TRBJ2-5	CASSRGAGMGETQYF
TRBV7-9	.	TRBJ2-7	CASSLPEGAQYF
TRBV7-9	.	TRBJ1-5	CASSLEGDQPQHF
TRBV9	TRBD1	TRBJ2-3	CASSVGTGVRGTQYF
TRBV4-3	TRBD2	TRBJ2-1	CASSQGSSGRNEQFF
TRBV7-9	.	TRBJ1-1	CASSSLGPEAFF
TRBV2	.	TRBJ2-7	CASSEKGTDYEQYF
TRBV6-4	.	TRBJ1-2	CASSGGGYGYTF
TRBV5-6	.	TRBJ1-1	CASSFGRRNTEAFF
TRBV7-6	.	TRBJ2-3	CASSSTGDTDTQYF
TRBV6-1	.	TRBJ2-4	CASSGQNIQYF
TRBV6-5	.	TRBJ2-3	CASTSRTDTQYF
TRBV19	TRBD1	TRBJ2-6	CASTGTGGYGANVLTF
TRBV7-8	.	TRBJ1-3	CASSLIRGAGNTIYF
TRBV5-1	.	TRBJ2-6	CASSFTPPTGANVLTF
TRBV30	.	TRBJ2-5	CAWSLLETQYF
TRBV5-1	.	TRBJ2-7	CASSFPGWEQYF